This T cell receptor (beta chain) was identified in a study of blood T cells in healthy people across ages. Study findings and constraints: With donor CMV status unknown, expanded clonotype changes were possibly confounded. Compared with aged donors, long-lived donors showed fewer expanded clones, suggesting selection.

The sample providers were healthy Caucasian people from Russia, aged about 6 to 95. The V end was cut by 5 bases, the J end by 1 base, with 12 bases between. CDR1 MNHEY and CDR2 SMNVEV come from the germline V gene (reference sequence). The CDR3 extends over 14 amino acids. A sample-barcoded 5' primer and a J-beta primer mix were used in a second PCR of roughly 7 to 11 cycles. A template-switch adaptor containing 12 random nucleotides labeled each cDNA molecule. One entry per CDR3 protein results from TCRdb running MiXCR on the 5' RACE reads. The sample yields some 1.4 million distinct CDR3 sequences, approximately 42% seen once. Details on this clonotype: Antigen specificity is unknown.

The chain is built from TRBV27 and TRBJ2-7, with no clear D. The sequence was collected from a woman younger than 30 in good health. Material: blood. The CDR3 here is CASSTPDGSYEQYF. The CDR3 DNA reads as TGTGCCAGCAGTACCCCGGACGGGTCCTACGAGCAGTACTTC.